The 8 T cell receptor beta chains reported below all come from one sample, sequenced in a study of CD8 T cells in Susac syndrome. An amount of RNA that ranged from roughly 0.5 to 1 ug was reverse transcribed with random hexamers. TCRdb reanalysed the immunoSEQ multiplex PCR reads using MiXCR and keeps one entry per CDR3 protein. Of some 75,000 distinct CDR3 sequences in the sample, 85% to 95% were seen once. The sample consisted of CD8+ T cells from PBMCs. Receptors originate from a human donor with Susac syndrome.

The chain uses TRBV2 and TRBJ2-1; D may be TRBD1 (5 bases). V dropped 7 bases and J dropped 3 bases, with 13 bases sitting between them. CDR3 length: 14 amino acids. Per the germline V gene, CDR1 is SNHLY and CDR2 is FYNNEI. The CDR3 reads CASIRDHVYNEQFF. CDR3 DNA sequence: TGTGCCAGCATCAGGGATCACGTCTACAATGAGCAGTTCTTC.

J is TRBJ2-3 and V is TRBV2; 7 nucleotides line up with TRBD2. The CDR3 sequence is 15 residues long. Germline V gene lookup returns CDR1 SNHLY and CDR2 FYNNEI. After removal of 4 bases from V and 2 bases from J, the junction contained 6 bases not matched to a gene. The CDR3 reads CASSVEAGFTDTQYF. CDR3 sequence (DNA): TGTGCCAGCAGTGTAGAAGCGGGGTTCACAGATACGCAGTATTTT. Combining the CDR3 with reference TRBV2 and TRBJ2-3 gives the whole variable domain EPEVTQTPSHQVTQMGQEVILRCVPISNHLYFYWYRQILGQKVEFLVSFYNNEISEKSEIFDDQFSVERPDGSNFTLKIRSTKLEDSAMYFCASSVEAGFTDTQYFGPGTRLTVL.

This clonotype has only a few counts. V gene TRBV12-3 or TRBV12-4 combines with J gene TRBJ2-2, with a possible D match to TRBD1 (6 bases). The CDR3 covers 14 residues. Trimming removed 2 bases at V and 6 bases at J, with 10 bases between. CDR3 coding DNA: TGTGCCAGCAGTTTAACAACAGGGTCCGGGGAGCTGTTTTTT. Protein product: CASSLTTGSGELFF.

This chain joins TRBV13 and TRBJ2-7; no clear D gene. V lost 3 bases and J 3 bases, leaving 6 bases between the germline ends. Germline values: CDR1 PRHDT, CDR2 FYEKMQ (reference sequence). The CDR3 has 12 amino acids. CDR3 DNA sequence: TGTGCCAGCAGCTTGGGCCACTACGAGCAGTACTTC. It is translated as CASSLGHYEQYF.

A single count supports this clonotype. V and J are TRBV7-2 and TRBJ2-1; either TRBD1 or TRBD2 may supply D (5 bases each). V was clipped by 3 bases and J by 4 bases, with 10 bases between them. CDR1 is SGHTA and CDR2 is FQGNSA in the germline V gene. This CDR3 region has 14 residues. The CDR3 region has the DNA TGTGCCAGCAGCTTGGGACGCCAGTACAATGAGCAGTTCTTC. It encodes CASSLGRQYNEQFF.

The chain couples TRBV4-3 to TRBJ1-1; D perhaps matches TRBD1 (5 bases). The CDR3 covers 14 residues. Germline V gene data show CDR1 as LGHNA and CDR2 as YSLEER. V was cut by 4 bases and J by 4 bases, with 13 bases left in between. The CDR3 nucleotides read TGCGCCAGCAGCCCCGAGGATAGGGGCACTGAAGCTTTCTTT. Amino acid sequence: CASSPEDRGTEAFF.

The chain uses TRBV19 and TRBJ1-1; no clear D gene. The length of the CDR3 is 13 residues. V lost 4 bases and J 1 base, leaving 7 bases between the germline ends. Germline assignment: CDR1 LNHDA and CDR2 SQIVND (reference sequence). The CDR3: CASSTTPNTEAFF. CDR3 bases: TGTGCCAGTAGTACTACACCGAACACTGAAGCTTTCTTT.

This clonotype was seen a single time. The chain links TRBV11-2 to TRBJ1-3; 7 bases are shared with TRBD1. Germline V gives CDR1 SGHAT, CDR2 FQNNGV. Trimming removed 1 base from V and 0 bases from J; junction bases left unmatched: 12. This CDR3 has 19 amino acids. CDR3 residues: CASSLALTGQRSSGNTIYF. The CDR3 DNA is TGTGCCAGCAGCTTAGCCTTAACGGGACAGCGCTCCTCTGGAAACACCATATATTTT.